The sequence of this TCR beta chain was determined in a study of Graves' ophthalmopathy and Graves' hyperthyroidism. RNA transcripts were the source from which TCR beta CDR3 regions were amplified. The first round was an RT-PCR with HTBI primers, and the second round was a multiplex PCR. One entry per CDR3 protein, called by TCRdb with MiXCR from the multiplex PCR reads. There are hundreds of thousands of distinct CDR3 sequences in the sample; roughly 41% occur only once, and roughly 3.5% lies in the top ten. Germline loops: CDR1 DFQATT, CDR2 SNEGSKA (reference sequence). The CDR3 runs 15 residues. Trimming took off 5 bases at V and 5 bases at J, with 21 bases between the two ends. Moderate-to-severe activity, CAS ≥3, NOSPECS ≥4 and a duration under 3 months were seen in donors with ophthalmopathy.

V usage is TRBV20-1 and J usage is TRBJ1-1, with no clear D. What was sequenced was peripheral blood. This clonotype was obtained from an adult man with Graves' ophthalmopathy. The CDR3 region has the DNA TGCAGTGCTTGTTACACTGAAGGAAAGGGAACTGAAGCTTTCTTT. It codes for CSACYTEGKGTEAFF.